These 24 T cell receptor beta chains were sequenced from one sample in a study of T cells after yellow fever vaccination. TCRdb re-called the 5' RACE reads with MiXCR, one entry per CDR3 protein. The table records tens of thousands of distinct CDR3 sequences, around 6.9% of them present only once. Material: CD8+ T cells sorted from PBMCs, obtained 5 days after the first yellow fever vaccination. The receptors derive from a man aged 18 to 30 who received the YFV17D yellow fever vaccine.

There are a few counts of this clonotype. The chain has TRBV27 and TRBJ1-2, with D tentatively TRBD1 (5 bases). V was cut by 2 bases and J by 7 bases, with 11 bases left in between. CDR1 is MNHEY, CDR2 SMNVEV, per germline (reference sequence). The CDR3 loop spans 13 amino acids. CDR3 sequence (DNA): TGTGCCAGCAGTTTACAGGCTGGGGGTGGCTACACCTTC. This codes for CASSLQAGGGYTF.

Ten or more counts support this clonotype. J is TRBJ2-1 and V is TRBV4-3, with 13 bases lining up with TRBD2. After removal of 2 bases from V and 8 bases from J, the junction contained 3 bases not matched to a gene. This CDR3 has 15 residues. The germline CDR1 and CDR2 sequences are LGHNA and YSLEER. In nucleotides, the CDR3 is TGCGCCAGCAGCCAAAAACTAGCGGGGGGGTATGAGCAGTTCTTC. Translation gives CASSQKLAGGYEQFF.

The genes are TRBV25-1 and TRBJ2-5; D remains unclear. The CDR3 sequence is 14 residues long. Germline V gene sequence: CDR1 MGHDK, CDR2 SYGVNS. V was shortened by 6 bases and J by 3 bases, with 14 bases between the two germline ends. For the CDR3, the DNA is TGTGCCAGCAGCGCGATCGCGACCGAAGAGACCCAGTACTTC. Residues: CASSAIATEETQYF.

This clonotype was seen a handful of times. The chain carries TRBV6-5 and TRBJ2-3, with 8 positions matching TRBD1. The V and J ends lost 1 base and 4 bases, in that order; junction bases with no gene match: 7. The CDR3 runs to 16 residues. The germline V gene has CDR1 MNHEY and CDR2 SVGAGI. The CDR3 nucleotides are TGTGCCAGCAGTTACTGGACAGGGAGTGTTGCAGATACGCAGTATTTT. This translates into CASSYWTGSVADTQYF.

This clonotype appeared a few times. The chain combines TRBV29-1 with TRBJ2-1, with 7 nucleotides matching TRBD1. From germline, CDR1 is SQVTM and CDR2 ANQGSEA. The CDR3 covers 14 residues. The V segment lost 6 bases and the J segment 3 bases; nucleotides outside the gene matches: 8. CDR3 in amino acids: CSVDEGTVYNEQFF. DNA for the CDR3: TGCAGCGTGGATGAAGGGACAGTCTACAATGAGCAGTTCTTC.

This clonotype has a handful of counts. The chain couples TRBV5-1 to TRBJ2-7, with D possibly TRBD1 on 6 matching bases. The CDR3 loop spans 15 amino acids. Trimming pared 4 bases from V and 5 bases from J, leaving 19 bases between. Germline V gene sequence: CDR1 SGHRS, CDR2 YFSETQ. The CDR3 DNA follows: TGCGCCAGCAGCCCTCAGACAGGTTGGGGAGACGAGCAGTACTTC. It codes for CASSPQTGWGDEQYF. Full variable domain (rest looked up from reference TRBV5-1 and TRBJ2-7): KAGVTQTPRYLIKTRGQQVTLSCSPISGHRSVSWYQQTPGQGLQFLFEYFSETQRNKGNFPGRFSGRQFSNSRSEMNVSTLELGDSALYLCASSPQTGWGDEQYFGPGTRLTVT.

The chain carries TRBV11-2 and TRBJ2-7; TRBD1 aligns across 10 bases. V shed 3 bases and J 5 bases; nucleotides not matched to a gene: 7. There are 15 residues in the CDR3. CDR1 and CDR2 from the germline V gene are SGHAT and FQNNGV. CDR3 DNA sequence: TGTGCCAGCAGCTTCCGGGACAGGGGTCTTGACGAGCAGTACTTC. Amino acid sequence: CASSFRDRGLDEQYF.

This clonotype was observed at least ten times. The chain joins TRBV29-1 to TRBJ1-4; D is ambiguous. Germline loops: CDR1 SQVTM, CDR2 ANQGSEA. The CDR3 consists of 15 residues. V was trimmed by 6 bases and J by 0 bases, leaving 14 bases between them. The CDR3 DNA follows: TGCAGCGTCGCCTATGTGGCGGCAACTAATGAAAAACTGTTTTTT. It specifies CSVAYVAATNEKLFF.

The sample holds many counts of this clonotype. J is TRBJ2-3 and V is TRBV4-2; 12 positions match TRBD2. The CDR3 spans 18 residues. CDR1 is LGHNA and CDR2 is YNFKEQ in the germline V gene. V lost 5 bases to trimming and J lost 3 bases; unmatched junction nucleotides: 12. In nucleotides, the CDR3 is TGTGCCAGCAGCGTAGGTCTAGCGGGGGGGCCGAAAACAGATACGCAGTATTTT. This sequence encodes CASSVGLAGGPKTDTQYF.

This clonotype turned up a few times. The gene calls are TRBV11-3 and TRBJ2-3; TRBD2 matches at 8 bases. Trimming at V came to 2 bases and at J to 4 bases, leaving 8 bases not matched to a gene. Germline V gene lookup returns CDR1 SGHNT and CDR2 YENEEA. This CDR3 is 16 amino acids long. Here the CDR3 DNA reads TGTGCCAGCAGCTTATCACGGGGGGGCCTTTCAGATACGCAGTATTTT. Amino acid sequence: CASSLSRGGLSDTQYF.

V gene TRBV25-1 combines with J gene TRBJ1-6; D not certain. Germline V gives CDR1 MGHDK, CDR2 SYGVNS. The V gene lost 0 bases and the J gene lost 0 bases, with 6 bases spanning the gap. There are 16 residues in the CDR3. The CDR3 region is CASSEYVSSYNSPLHF. DNA for the CDR3: TGTGCCAGCAGTGAATACGTAAGCTCCTATAATTCACCCCTCCACTTT.

This clonotype has a handful of counts. The J gene is TRBJ1-2, the V gene TRBV7-9; no reliable D call. CDR1 SEHNR and CDR2 FQNEAQ come from the germline V gene (reference sequence). V was clipped by 5 bases and J by 13 bases, with 14 bases between them. The CDR3 runs 11 residues. CDR3 sequence: CASSLEDRGTF. In nucleotides, the CDR3 is TGTGCCAGCAGCCTTGAGGACCGGGGCACCTTC.

The chain recombines TRBV4-1 with TRBJ1-1; TRBD1 matches at 8 bases. The V and J ends lost 2 bases and 1 base, in that order; junction bases with no gene match: 12. The CDR3 covers 18 residues. Germline CDR1 and CDR2: MGHRA and YSYEKL. The CDR3 spells CASSQLPGQGSGNTEAFF. The CDR3, as DNA: TGCGCCAGCAGCCAACTACCCGGACAGGGTTCTGGGAACACTGAAGCTTTCTTT.

The rearrangement links TRBV20-1 to TRBJ2-3; D is perhaps TRBD2 (5 bases). The germline V and J ends were trimmed by 6 bases and 2 bases, with 9 bases remaining between them. This CDR3 has 12 residues. Germline loops: CDR1 DFQATT, CDR2 SNEGSKA (reference sequence). The DNA for the CDR3 is TGCAGTGCGGAGGACTTCACAGATACGCAGTATTTT. Its translation is CSAEDFTDTQYF.

The chain carries TRBV18 and TRBJ2-7, with TRBD2 matching 7 bases. The CDR3 contains 13 residues. Looked up from germline, CDR1 is KGHSH and CDR2 is LQKENI. Germline trimming cut 6 bases from V and 5 bases from J; bases unmatched to any gene: 7. CDR3 sequence reads: CASSRRGGDEQYV. The DNA of the CDR3 is TGTGCCAGCTCGCGACGGGGAGGGGACGAGCAGTACGTC.

This chain links TRBV27 with TRBJ1-2, with TRBD1 matching 8 bases. Unmatched junction bases numbered 9, after V lost 5 bases and J lost 1 base. Germline assignment: CDR1 MNHEY and CDR2 SMNVEV (reference sequence). This CDR3 region has 16 residues. CDR3 sequence reads: CASSSRSGQVNYGYTF. CDR3 bases: TGTGCCAGCAGTAGTAGATCGGGACAGGTTAACTATGGCTACACCTTC.

The chain joins TRBV12-3 or TRBV12-4 to TRBJ2-1; TRBD2 matches at 12 bases. V shed 7 bases, J shed 6 bases, and the junction held 4 bases outside the gene matches. This CDR3 contains 14 residues. CDR3 region: CASKASGGGNEQFF. CDR3 DNA sequence: TGTGCCAGCAAAGCTAGCGGGGGGGGCAATGAGCAGTTCTTC.

Written as DNA, the CDR3 is TGTGCCAGCAGCTCCCCGCTCGCGCGGGCTGAGATGGATACGCAGTATTTT. This encodes CASSSPLARAEMDTQYF. The chain couples TRBV28 to TRBJ2-3; the D gene is possibly TRBD2 (5 bases). The V end was cut by 6 bases, the J end by 6 bases, with 25 bases between. The length of the CDR3 is 17 residues. Germline assignment: CDR1 MDHEN and CDR2 SYDVKM.

The genes are TRBV16 and TRBJ2-7; weak D call: TRBD1 (5 bases). V lost 0 bases and J 6 bases, leaving 12 bases between the germline ends. Germline V lookup: CDR1 KGHSY, CDR2 FQNENV. CDR3 length: 14 amino acids. This chain's CDR3 is CASSQSRVASEQYF. CDR3 sequence (DNA): TGTGCCAGCAGCCAATCCAGGGTAGCCTCCGAGCAGTACTTC.

This clonotype occurred many times. The chain combines TRBV25-1 with TRBJ2-2; TRBD1 or TRBD2 may be the D gene (5 bases each). There are 13 residues in the CDR3. The germline V gene encodes CDR1 MGHDK and CDR2 SYGVNS. The V end was cut by 1 base, the J end by 7 bases, with 7 bases between. The CDR3 loop is CASSESGGGELFF. CDR3 DNA sequence: TGTGCCAGCAGTGAATCTGGGGGCGGGGAGCTGTTTTTT.

In its sample, this clonotype was seen many times. The chain is built from TRBV19 and TRBJ2-1; D ambiguous. CDR1 and CDR2 from the germline V gene are LNHDA and SQIVND (reference sequence). This CDR3 comprises 13 residues. Trimming removed 6 bases at V and 7 bases at J, with 13 bases between. CDR3 in DNA: TGTGCCAGTAGCCATGACTCCGTGAATGAGCAGTTCTTC. It is translated as CASSHDSVNEQFF. Using reference TRBV19 and TRBJ2-1 for the parts outside the CDR3, the full variable domain is DGGITQSPKYLFRKEGQNVTLSCEQNLNHDAMYWYRQDPGQGLRLIYYSQIVNDFQKGDIAEGYSVSREKKESFPLTVTSAQKNPTAFYLCASSHDSVNEQFFGPGTRLTVL.

This sequence joins TRBV14 and TRBJ1-1; D is unclear. Germline values: CDR1 SGHDN, CDR2 FVKESK. V lost 1 base to trimming and J lost 4 bases, with 10 bases between them. This CDR3 contains 14 residues. The CDR3 protein is CASSQGYSLTEAFF. In DNA, the CDR3 is TGTGCCAGCAGCCAAGGGTATAGCCTCACTGAAGCTTTCTTT.

The sample holds many counts of this clonotype. The J gene is TRBJ2-7, the V gene TRBV5-1, with 12 bases that match TRBD2. The junction had 7 bases not matched to a gene; V was cut back by 2 bases and J by 1 base. The CDR3 totals 17 residues. Germline CDR1 SGHRS, CDR2 YFSETQ. The DNA of the CDR3 is TGCGCCAGCAGCTTTAGGACTAGCGGGGAACCTTCCTACGAGCAGTACGTC. This translates into CASSFRTSGEPSYEQYV.

This clonotype was counted ten times or more. The rearrangement uses TRBV5-1 and TRBJ1-1; a weak D match, TRBD1 (5 bases). The CDR3 extends over 15 amino acids. The V gene lost 1 base and the J gene lost 4 bases, with 14 bases spanning the gap. The V gene's germline CDR1 is SGHRS and CDR2 YFSETQ. CDR3 nucleotide sequence: TGCGCCAGCAGCTTGTGGGCAGGGAAGGGCACTGAAGCTTTCTTT. Encoded protein: CASSLWAGKGTEAFF.